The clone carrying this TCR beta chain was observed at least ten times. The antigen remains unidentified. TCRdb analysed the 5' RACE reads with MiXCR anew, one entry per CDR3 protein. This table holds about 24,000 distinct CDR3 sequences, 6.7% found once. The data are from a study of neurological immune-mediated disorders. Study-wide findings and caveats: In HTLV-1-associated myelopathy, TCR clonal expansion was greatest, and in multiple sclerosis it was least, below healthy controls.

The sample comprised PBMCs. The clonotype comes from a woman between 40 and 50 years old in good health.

The CDR3 reads CASSRTGPKETQYF. The CDR3 coding sequence is TGTGCCAGCAGCCGCACAGGGCCAAAAGAGACCCAGTACTTC. The V call is TRBV5-5, the J call TRBJ2-5; TRBD1 might be the D (6 bases). CDR1 and CDR2 (germline): SGHKS, YYEKEE (reference sequence). The CDR3 length is 14 residues. The V end was cut by 4 bases, the J end by 3 bases, with 13 bases between.